These 25 T cell receptor beta chains were all obtained from the same sample, sequenced in a study of T cells in Graves' hyperthyroidism and ophthalmopathy. Researchers took RNA transcripts and amplified the TCR beta CDR3 regions from them. HTBI primers were the set used in a first-round RT-PCR of the TCR CDR3. MiXCR, run by TCRdb on the multiplex PCR reads, gives a single entry per CDR3 protein. The sample includes approximately 600,000 distinct CDR3 sequences, about 15% of them seen just once. Material: blood. Every receptor here comes from a woman aged 40-49 years with Graves' ophthalmopathy.

This clonotype was seen only a few times. The CDR3 region has the DNA TGTGCCAGCATCCCGGCCGGGACAGGGGGCGATCAGCCCCAGCATTTT. Its protein product is CASIPAGTGGDQPQHF. This chain joins TRBV28 and TRBJ1-5; TRBD1 matches at 12 bases. The CDR3 runs to 16 residues. Looked up from germline, CDR1 is MDHEN and CDR2 is SYDVKM. The V gene end was trimmed by 7 bases and the J gene end by 5 bases; junction bases not matched to a gene: 9.

This clonotype came up a few times. The genes are TRBV29-1 and TRBJ2-5, with TRBD1 matching over 7 bases. After removal of 7 bases from V and 2 bases from J, the junction contained 7 bases not matched to a gene. The germline V gene encodes CDR1 SQVTM and CDR2 ANQGSEA. This CDR3 is 13 amino acids long. Here the CDR3 reads CSARTGVQETQYF. CDR3 in DNA: TGCAGCGCCCGAACAGGGGTACAAGAGACCCAGTACTTC. Supplemented by reference TRBV29-1 and TRBJ2-5, the full variable domain reads SAVISQKPSRDICQRGTSLTIQCQVDSQVTMMFWYRQQPGQSLTLIATANQGSEATYESGFVIDKFPISRPNLTFSTLTVSNMSPEDSSIYLCSARTGVQETQYFGPGTRLLVL.

This clonotype was seen repeatedly, ten times or more. The chain joins TRBV7-9 to TRBJ1-1; perhaps TRBD1 as D (6 bases). Germline CDR1 and CDR2: SEHNR and FQNEAQ (reference sequence). Trimming pared 7 bases from V and 4 bases from J, leaving 16 bases between. The CDR3 has 14 amino acids. The CDR3 region is CASTNTGSRTEAFF. The CDR3 DNA reads as TGTGCCAGCACCAATACAGGGTCACGCACTGAAGCTTTCTTT. Variable domain in full (rest from reference TRBV7-9 and TRBJ1-1): DTGVSQNPRHKITKRGQNVTFRCDPISEHNRLYWYRQTLGQGPEFLTYFQNEAQLEKSRLLSDRFSAERPKGSFSTLEIQRTEQGDSAMYLCASTNTGSRTEAFFGQGTRLTVV.

In this sample, this clonotype turned up many times. The chain uses TRBV6-5 and TRBJ2-7; the D gene is possibly TRBD1 (5 bases). The CDR3 is made up of 15 amino acids. Germline V gene lookup returns CDR1 MNHEY and CDR2 SVGAGI. The V end was cut by 2 bases, the J end by 7 bases, with 18 bases between. For the CDR3, the DNA is TGTGCCAGCAGTTACAGGGCGCAGGGATCGGGTGAGCAGTACTTC. This encodes CASSYRAQGSGEQYF.

This rearrangement joins TRBV9 to TRBJ2-1; 14 bases fit TRBD2. The CDR3 consists of 16 residues. Per the germline V gene, CDR1 is SGDLS and CDR2 is YYNGEE. With 4 bases clipped from V and 6 bases from J, the junction kept 6 bases outside the gene matches. CDR3 sequence: CASSSMTSGRGNEQFF. In DNA, the CDR3 is TGTGCCAGCAGCTCTATGACTAGCGGGAGGGGCAATGAGCAGTTCTTC.

In its sample, this clonotype was seen many times. The rearrangement links TRBV6-1 to TRBJ1-1; D unresolved. The CDR3 extends over 14 amino acids. V lost 8 bases to trimming and J lost 1 base, with 14 bases between them. Germline CDR1 and CDR2: MNHNS and SASEGT. CDR3 protein: CASLDRGSNTEAFF. CDR3 nucleotide sequence: TGTGCCAGCTTAGATCGGGGTTCGAACACTGAAGCTTTCTTT.

This clonotype was counted only a few times. The V gene is TRBV11-1, the J gene TRBJ2-3, with 7 bases matching TRBD2. CDR3 length: 15 amino acids. CDR1 and CDR2 from the germline V gene are SGHAT and FQDESV (reference sequence). V lost 5 bases to trimming and J lost 2 bases; unmatched junction nucleotides: 7. This chain's CDR3 is CASSPRAGLTDTQYF. CDR3 DNA: TGTGCCAGCAGCCCGAGAGCGGGACTCACAGATACGCAGTATTTT.

A note on this clonotype: Here the CDR3 omits its conserved ending phenylalanine or tryptophan, so a read error is the likely source. The rearrangement links TRBV6-1 to TRBJ1-2; perhaps TRBD1 as D (6 bases). Germline V CDR1 and CDR2: MNHNS, SASEGT. Trimming removed 7 bases from V and 3 bases from J, with 15 bases in between. The CDR3 loop spans 14 amino acids. The chain's CDR3 is CASTIGGAYYGYTS. In nucleotides, the CDR3 is TGTGCCAGCACCATCGGGGGCGCTTACTATGGCTACACCTCC.

This clonotype was seen ten or more times. The chain combines TRBV29-1 with TRBJ2-7; unclear D gene. This CDR3 is built from 12 residues. From germline, CDR1 is SQVTM and CDR2 ANQGSEA. With 4 bases removed from V and 3 bases from J, the gap between germline ends came to 10 bases. The CDR3 coding sequence is TGCAGCGTTGTAAAAGACGGCTACGAGCAGTACTTC. It codes for CSVVKDGYEQYF.

The sample holds many counts of this clonotype. V usage is TRBV9 and J usage is TRBJ1-2; 7 nucleotides align to TRBD1. V was clipped by 3 bases and J by 5 bases; unmatched bases: 7. This CDR3 has 14 amino acids. Germline V lookup: CDR1 SGDLS, CDR2 YYNGEE. In DNA form, the CDR3 reads TGTGCCAGCAGCGAAACCGGGACAGAATATGGCTACACCTTC. Amino acid sequence: CASSETGTEYGYTF.

This clonotype was seen many times. The gene calls are TRBV20-1 and TRBJ2-7, with D tentatively TRBD1 or TRBD2 (5 bases each). Germline V gene sequence: CDR1 DFQATT, CDR2 SNEGSKA (reference sequence). The CDR3 covers 13 residues. V dropped 0 bases and J dropped 2 bases, with 8 bases sitting between them. In nucleotides, the CDR3 is TGCAGTGCTAGAGATTGGGACCCCTACGAGCAGTACTTC. Residues: CSARDWDPYEQYF.

This clonotype was recorded many times. The chain couples TRBV12-3 or TRBV12-4 to TRBJ2-7; the match to TRBD2 covers 7 bases. This CDR3 is built from 14 residues. V shed 3 bases, J shed 7 bases, and the junction held 9 bases outside the gene matches. The DNA of the CDR3 is TGTGCCAGCAGTTTTACGGGTTGGGGGGGGGAGCAGTACTTC. This gives the protein CASSFTGWGGEQYF.

The V gene is TRBV6-2 or TRBV6-3, the J gene TRBJ1-1; 12 bases line up with TRBD1. CDR3 length equals 16 residues. Unmatched junction bases numbered 4, after V lost 4 bases and J lost 1 base. Germline V gene sequence: CDR1 MNHEY, CDR2 SVGEGT. CDR3 residues: CASSWDRGLENTEAFF. The CDR3 nucleotides are TGTGCCAGCAGTTGGGACAGGGGGCTAGAGAACACTGAAGCTTTCTTT.

The rearrangement links TRBV6-2 or TRBV6-3 to TRBJ2-1; 7 positions match TRBD2. Germline V gene sequence: CDR1 MNHEY, CDR2 SVGEGT. V shed 8 bases and J 7 bases; nucleotides not matched to a gene: 11. The CDR3 covers 14 residues. CDR3 sequence reads: CASRSGGSLNEQFF. DNA of the CDR3: TGTGCCAGCCGGTCCGGCGGGAGCTTGAATGAGCAGTTCTTC.

The chain has TRBV20-1 and TRBJ2-7; TRBD2 matches at 9 bases. This CDR3 is built from 15 residues. V lost 3 bases, J lost 1 base, and 7 bases stayed unmatched. Per the germline V gene, CDR1 is DFQATT and CDR2 is SNEGSKA (reference sequence). In DNA, the CDR3 is TGCAGTGCTAGGGTAAGCGGGAGGTCTTCCTACGAGCAGTACTTC. Its protein product is CSARVSGRSSYEQYF.

This clonotype was found many times. The J gene is TRBJ2-7, the V gene TRBV11-1; D may be TRBD2 (5 bases). The germline gives CDR1 SGHAT, CDR2 FQDESV (reference sequence). Trimming stripped 1 base from V and 2 bases from J, with 15 bases between. This CDR3 is built from 16 residues. CDR3 DNA: TGTGCCAGCAGCTTAGAAGGTACTAGAATGACCTACGAGCAGTACTTC. Amino acids: CASSLEGTRMTYEQYF.

This clonotype occurred many times. The V gene is TRBV28, the J gene TRBJ2-7, with D hard to call. There are 15 residues in the CDR3. The germline V gene encodes CDR1 MDHEN and CDR2 SYDVKM. Deletions cut 5 bases from V and 0 bases from J, with 14 bases between. The CDR3 protein is CASSINSQISYEQYF. The CDR3 region has the DNA TGTGCCAGCAGTATCAACAGCCAAATCTCCTACGAGCAGTACTTC.

The chain has TRBV18 and TRBJ2-7; D possibly uses TRBD1 or TRBD2 (5 bases each). The CDR3 contains 14 residues. Germline assignment: CDR1 KGHSH and CDR2 LQKENI. Trimming stripped 0 bases from V and 7 bases from J, with 13 bases between. The CDR3 nucleotides are TGTGCCAGCTCACCACCGGGACGCCGACAAGAGCAGTACTTC. Amino acid sequence: CASSPPGRRQEQYF.

The rearrangement uses TRBV11-1 and TRBJ2-7; TRBD2 might be the D (6 bases). CDR1 is SGHAT and CDR2 is FQDESV in the germline V gene (reference sequence). The CDR3 totals 16 residues. The V gene lost 5 bases and the J gene lost 0 bases, with 17 bases spanning the gap. The CDR3 sequence: CASSPGRTDTSYEQYF. As DNA, the CDR3 is TGTGCCAGCAGCCCGGGGAGGACGGACACCTCCTACGAGCAGTACTTC.

In this sample, this clonotype turned up many times. This chain joins TRBV12-3 or TRBV12-4 and TRBJ1-3, with D maybe TRBD1 (6 bases). Trimming stripped 7 bases from V and 0 bases from J, with 16 bases between. The length of the CDR3 is 16 residues. The CDR3 is CASTRGLGGSGNTIYF. CDR3 sequence (DNA): TGTGCCAGCACCCGAGGGTTAGGGGGCTCTGGAAACACCATATATTTT.

The chain carries TRBV9 and TRBJ2-2; the D is unclear. This CDR3 has 13 residues. Germline V lookup: CDR1 SGDLS, CDR2 YYNGEE. V lost 2 bases and J 7 bases, leaving 9 bases between the germline ends. As DNA, the CDR3 is TGTGCCAGCAGCGTGTTAGTTCGCGGGGAGCTGTTTTTT. As protein: CASSVLVRGELFF.

Many counts were recorded for this clonotype. The chain combines TRBV6-2 or TRBV6-3 with TRBJ2-7, with a tentative D call TRBD1 (5 bases). This CDR3 region has 15 residues. Germline V gene data show CDR1 as MNHEY and CDR2 as SVGEGT. V lost 7 bases and J 0 bases, leaving 16 bases between the germline ends. The CDR3 region has the DNA TGTGCCAGCATTGGGGCGGCAGAGAGCTCCTACGAGCAGTACTTC. It codes for CASIGAAESSYEQYF.

The chain recombines TRBV7-2 with TRBJ2-5; 8 bases line up with TRBD2. CDR3 length equals 16 residues. V dropped 2 bases and J dropped 6; count of bases not matched to a gene: 11. Germline-derived CDR1 and CDR2 are SGHTA and FQGNSA. Here the CDR3 DNA reads TGTGCCAGCAGCTTAAATTCGGGAGGGCCCGGAAAGACCCAGTACTTC. It yields the protein CASSLNSGGPGKTQYF.

J is TRBJ1-5 and V is TRBV12-3 or TRBV12-4, with TRBD1 as a possible D gene (6 bases). V gave up 5 bases and J gave up 3 bases, with 17 bases separating them. This CDR3 contains 16 residues. The CDR3 protein is CASSPLGGGVNQPQHF. The CDR3 DNA follows: TGTGCCAGCAGTCCCTTAGGGGGGGGCGTCAATCAGCCCCAGCATTTT.

This clonotype was counted many times. This chain joins TRBV29-1 and TRBJ2-7, with D perhaps given as TRBD1 or TRBD2 (6 bases each). The CDR3 sequence is 16 residues long. V lost 1 base to trimming and J lost 4 bases, with 20 bases between them. Germline V gene sequence: CDR1 SQVTM, CDR2 ANQGSEA. DNA for the CDR3: TGCAGCGTTGAAGTGAGGAGCAGGGGACTCACGTACGAGCAGTACTTC. The encoded protein is CSVEVRSRGLTYEQYF.